The 22 T cell receptor beta chains below all came from one sample that was sequenced in a study of blood T cell repertoires in COVID-19. Sequencing was performed with immunoSEQ multiplex PCR; in TCRdb, only in-frame clones are kept and a portion is missing. The sample yields some 88,000 clones, about 85% seen once. Sample: peripheral blood. Source of these receptors: a woman in her seventies with acute or convalescent COVID-19.

This clone was detected only once. The chain joins TRBV10-2 to TRBJ2-5; D is uncertain. The CDR3 loop spans 15 amino acids. The V gene's germline CDR1 is WSHSY and CDR2 SAAADI. V shed 6 bases and J shed 4 bases, with 18 bases lying between them. The CDR3 protein is CASSLGSALGETQYF. CDR3 sequence (DNA): TGCGCCAGCAGCCTCGGGTCAGCTCTGGGAGAGACCCAGTACTTC.

In its sample, this clone was seen a few times. The chain links TRBV3-1 (or the pseudogene TRBV3-2) to TRBJ1-4; D might be TRBD1 (6 bases). Germline CDR1 LGHDT, CDR2 YNNKEL (reference sequence). Trimming cost V 0 bases and J 7 bases, with 15 bases left between them. The CDR3 contains 16 residues. This CDR3 is CASSQDEALGGEKLFF. CDR3 bases: TGTGCCAGCAGCCAAGATGAGGCCCTAGGGGGTGAAAAACTGTTTTTT.

This clone occurred a few times. The rearrangement joins TRBV2 to TRBJ2-6, with D hard to call. V lost 2 bases and J 4 bases, leaving 12 bases between the germline ends. This CDR3 has 16 amino acids. Germline assignment: CDR1 SNHLY and CDR2 FYNNEI. CDR3 amino acids: CASSELRVPGANVLTF. CDR3 DNA sequence: TGTGCCAGCAGTGAACTACGGGTTCCGGGGGCCAACGTCCTGACTTTC.

In nucleotides, the CDR3 is TGTGCCAGCAGTTATCAGGGGACAGGGAGCACTGAAGCTTTCTTT. The encoded protein is CASSYQGTGSTEAFF. The V call is TRBV6-5, the J call TRBJ1-1, with TRBD1 matching 9 bases. Germline CDR1 and CDR2: MNHEY and SVGAGI. Trimming cost V 3 bases and J 4 bases; bases outside gene matches: 6. This CDR3 has 15 residues.

The V gene is TRBV2, the J gene TRBJ2-1, with 9 bases fitting TRBD2. Germline V lookup: CDR1 SNHLY, CDR2 FYNNEI. V shed 6 bases, J shed 6 bases, and the junction held 6 bases outside the gene matches. The CDR3 is 14 residues long. The CDR3 sequence is CASSRTSVLNEQFF. CDR3 nucleotides: TGTGCCAGCAGCCGGACTAGCGTTCTCAATGAGCAGTTCTTC.

The V and J genes are TRBV6-5 and TRBJ1-1; TRBD1 matches at 12 bases. Germline V gene data show CDR1 as MNHEY and CDR2 as SVGAGI. The CDR3 runs to 16 residues. V was clipped by 6 bases and J by 1 base; unmatched bases: 6. The CDR3 DNA reads as TGTGCCAGCAGGTACCGGGACAGGGGGCCGAACACTGAAGCTTTCTTT. Amino acids: CASRYRDRGPNTEAFF.

The DNA for the CDR3 is TGTGCCAGTGCCGGGACAGGGGGGGACTACACCTTC. It codes for CASAGTGGDYTF. This sequence joins TRBV6-5 and TRBJ1-2, with TRBD1 identical over 11 bases. This CDR3 is 12 amino acids long. V lost 9 bases to trimming and J lost 10 bases; unmatched junction nucleotides: 7. CDR1 and CDR2 from the germline V gene are MNHEY and SVGAGI.

V is TRBV7-2 and J is TRBJ1-1, with D possibly matching TRBD1 (6 bases). Trimming took off 1 base at V and 5 bases at J, with 14 bases between the two ends. Germline loops: CDR1 SGHTA, CDR2 FQGNSA. The CDR3 is 15 amino acids. CDR3 region: CASSLDRGRGTEAFF. CDR3 in DNA: TGTGCCAGCAGCTTAGATCGGGGGAGGGGGACTGAAGCTTTCTTT.

The chain links TRBV6-6 to TRBJ2-2, with D uncertain. This CDR3 has 11 amino acids. The V end lost 6 bases, the J end lost 7 bases, and 6 bases lay between the germline ends. Germline assignment: CDR1 MNHNY and CDR2 SVGAGI (reference sequence). The chain's CDR3 is CASSPYGELFF. For the CDR3, the DNA is TGTGCCAGCAGCCCCTACGGGGAGCTGTTTTTT.

The chain uses TRBV2 and TRBJ2-2; D may be TRBD2 (5 bases). The CDR3 has 14 amino acids. CDR1 and CDR2 (germline): SNHLY, FYNNEI. V was cut by 11 bases and J by 0 bases, with 13 bases left in between. CDR3 sequence: CARGGLANTGELFF. The CDR3 DNA sequence: TGTGCCCGGGGTGGCCTCGCGAACACCGGGGAGCTGTTTTTT.

The rearrangement links TRBV19 to TRBJ1-1; D might be TRBD1 (6 bases). CDR3 length equals 15 residues. CDR1 is LNHDA, CDR2 SQIVND, per germline (reference sequence). Deletions cut 9 bases from V and 1 base from J, with 18 bases between. In DNA, the CDR3 is TGTGCCAGCCGGACGACAGGCGCTACGAACACTGAAGCTTTCTTT. This sequence encodes CASRTTGATNTEAFF. Full variable domain (missing parts from reference TRBV19 and TRBJ1-1): DGGITQSPKYLFRKEGQNVTLSCEQNLNHDAMYWYRQDPGQGLRLIYYSQIVNDFQKGDIAEGYSVSREKKESFPLTVTSAQKNPTAFYLCASRTTGATNTEAFFGQGTRLTVV.

The chain is built from TRBV7-8 and TRBJ2-7; TRBD1 aligns across 7 bases. CDR1 is SGHVS, CDR2 FQNEAQ, per germline. The CDR3 runs 14 residues. J was trimmed by 2 bases and V by 3 bases; bases with no gene match: 4. CDR3 coding DNA: TGTGCCAGCAGCTTGCGGCAGGGGGCCTACGAGCAGTACGTC. Protein: CASSLRQGAYEQYV.

This chain connects TRBV6-2 or TRBV6-3 to TRBJ2-3; 12 bases are shared with TRBD2. The CDR3 length is 21 residues. Germline V gene data show CDR1 as MNHEY and CDR2 as SVGEGT. The V segment lost 2 bases and the J segment 4 bases; nucleotides outside the gene matches: 19. CDR3 protein: CASSYPLGLRTSGIGADTQYF. As DNA, the CDR3 is TGTGCCAGCAGTTACCCCCTCGGACTAAGGACTAGCGGGATAGGGGCAGATACGCAGTATTTT.

Here the CDR3 reads CASSTGTDYNEQFF. The CDR3 coding sequence is TGTGCCAGTAGTACCGGGACAGATTACAATGAGCAGTTCTTC. The chain is built from TRBV19 and TRBJ2-1; the match to TRBD1 covers 7 bases. Per the germline V gene, CDR1 is LNHDA and CDR2 is SQIVND (reference sequence). With V trimmed by 4 bases and J by 4 bases, 4 bases remained unmatched. This CDR3 region has 14 residues.

The chain employs TRBV28 and TRBJ1-2; the match to TRBD1 covers 7 bases. The ends lost 6 bases at V and 3 bases at J; junction bases unmatched: 10. The germline CDR1 and CDR2 sequences are MDHEN and SYDVKM. There are 15 residues in the CDR3. In DNA, the CDR3 is TGTGCCAGCAGAAGTGGGGACAGAACTTACTATGGCTACACCTTC. Encoded protein: CASRSGDRTYYGYTF.

Regarding this clone: Other DNA sequences in this sample translate to the same CDR3. The chain joins TRBV10-3 to TRBJ2-2; D gene unclear. Trimming left V 2 bases short and J 1 base short, with 5 bases between. The V gene's germline CDR1 is ENHRY and CDR2 SYGVKD. This CDR3 has 14 residues. CDR3 amino acids: CAISEDRNTGELFF. The CDR3 DNA reads TGTGCCATCAGTGAGGATAGGAACACCGGGGAGCTGTTTTTT.

In DNA, the CDR3 is TGTGCCAGCAGCATAGGACAGGGGGGCAATCAGCCCCAGCATTTT. Amino acid sequence: CASSIGQGGNQPQHF. The gene calls are TRBV5-5 and TRBJ1-5; TRBD1 aligns across 10 bases. This CDR3 spans 15 amino acids. With V trimmed by 4 bases and J by 2 bases, 3 bases remained unmatched. Germline CDR1 and CDR2: SGHKS and YYEKEE (reference sequence).

This CDR3 is CASSSAGGGSGNTIYF. CDR3 in DNA: TGTGCCAGCAGTTCCGCGGGAGGGGGCTCTGGAAACACCATATATTTT. The chain links TRBV6-5 to TRBJ1-3, with TRBD1 as a possible D gene (6 bases). The CDR3 is made up of 16 amino acids. Per germline, CDR1 MNHEY and CDR2 SVGAGI. Trimming cost V 4 bases and J 0 bases, with 13 bases left between them.

For the CDR3, the DNA is TGTGCCAGCAGCCGAGATTCGAGCTCTGGAAACACCATATATTTT. Translation gives CASSRDSSSGNTIYF. The chain joins TRBV7-8 to TRBJ1-3; D gene unclear. Trimming took off 5 bases at V and 0 bases at J, with 11 bases between the two ends. The CDR3 has 15 residues. Germline lookup yields CDR1 SGHVS and CDR2 FQNEAQ.

The chain joins TRBV20-1 to TRBJ2-3, with 10 nucleotides matching TRBD2. Germline V gene lookup returns CDR1 DFQATT and CDR2 SNEGSKA (reference sequence). J lost 9 bases, V lost 3 bases, and 12 bases had no gene match. CDR3 length equals 15 residues. In DNA form, the CDR3 reads TGCAGTGCTAGTCCCAGCGGGAGGGCCGGTCCCACGCAGTATTTT. This gives the protein CSASPSGRAGPTQYF.

This chain connects TRBV5-4 to TRBJ2-5, with 13 bases fitting TRBD2. The CDR3 length is 18 residues. Germline CDR1 SGHNT, CDR2 YYREEE (reference sequence). The junction had 9 bases not matched to a gene; V was cut back by 4 bases and J by 0 bases. The CDR3 coding sequence is TGTGCCAGCAGCGTTGGGACTAGCGGGGTGGGGTACCAAGAGACCCAGTACTTC. Translating it yields CASSVGTSGVGYQETQYF.

The chain combines TRBV10-3 with TRBJ2-7; possible D gene TRBD2, 6 bases. V was cut by 2 bases and J by 5 bases, with 22 bases left in between. The CDR3 runs to 17 residues. Germline lookup yields CDR1 ENHRY and CDR2 SYGVKD. The DNA of the CDR3 is TGTGCCATCAGTGAGGGGGAGGAGGGCGCAGGATACGACGAGCAGTACGTC. It is translated as CAISEGEEGAGYDEQYV.